A selection of T cell receptor beta chains follows, all from one sample in a study of human T cells and chemical hapten exposure. TCRdb re-analysed the RACE reads in MiXCR, keeping a single row per CDR3 protein. The data contain 190,000 or so distinct CDR3 sequences, more than 25% of them singletons. The sample here was whole blood, taken in connection with sensitization to the hapten diphenylcyclopropenone (DPC). All receptors derive from a woman aged 30 to 39 with alopecia areata. Some clones in this sample may be carry-over from other donors' samples. The CDR3 runs from the conserved cysteine through the conserved F or W. The D gene is left open where the match is weak. The listing skips clone size in some rows; elsewhere it reads once, few, many or a size class.

j_call,v_call,clone_size,d_call,cdr3_length,cdr3_aa,cdr3_nt
TRBJ2-7,TRBV20-1,few,TRBD1,14,CSATGQGNSYEQYF,TGCAGTGCCACGGGACAGGGGAACTCCTACGAGCAGTACTTC
TRBJ1-1,TRBV28,many,.,13,CASSRFLRGEAFF,TGTGCCAGCAGCCGATTCTTGCGAGGCGAAGCTTTCTTT
TRBJ2-1,TRBV28,.,.,15,CASSLLAPSYNEQFF,TGTGCCAGCAGTCTCCTAGCGCCTTCCTACAATGAGCAGTTCTTC
TRBJ2-7,TRBV29-1,once,TRBD1,13,CSVEVAQGREQYF,TGCAGCGTTGAAGTCGCACAGGGGCGCGAGCAGTACTTC
TRBJ2-1,TRBV6-5,.,.,13,CASREARDNEQFF,TGTGCCAGCAGGGAGGCACGTGACAATGAGCAGTTCTTC
TRBJ2-7,TRBV4-3,.,.,17,CASSQEIGTYSSYEQYF,TGCGCCAGCAGCCAAGAGATTGGGACCTACAGCTCCTACGAGCAGTACTTC
TRBJ1-1,TRBV12-3/TRBV12-4,few,.,13,CASTGDIGTEAFF,TGTGCCAGCACCGGGGACATCGGGACTGAAGCTTTCTTT
TRBJ2-3,TRBV29-1,.,.,13,CSVEGQGTDTQYF,TGCAGCGTTGAAGGTCAGGGGACAGATACGCAGTATTTT
TRBJ2-2,TRBV29-1,few,.,14,CSVEDLGETGELFF,TGCAGCGTTGAAGATCTCGGTGAAACCGGGGAGCTGTTTTTT
TRBJ2-1,TRBV20-1,.,TRBD2,15,CSARDLAGASNEQFF,TGCAGTGCTAGAGATTTAGCGGGGGCCTCCAATGAGCAGTTCTTC
TRBJ2-5,TRBV7-2,.,.,15,CASSSGHGVRETQYF,TGTGCCAGCAGCAGCGGACATGGCGTGCGAGAGACCCAGTACTTC
TRBJ2-1,TRBV7-9,.,TRBD2,17,CASSSAGSSGGAGEQFF,TGTGCCAGCAGCTCGGCCGGTTCTAGCGGGGGGGCGGGCGAGCAGTTCTTC
TRBJ1-5,TRBV27,.,.,14,CASSLAPGPQPQHF,TGTGCCAGCAGTTTAGCCCCTGGGCCACAGCCCCAGCATTTT
TRBJ1-3,TRBV29-1,.,.,12,CSAMTQRDTIYF,TGCAGCGCGATGACGCAGAGGGACACCATATATTTT
TRBJ1-1,TRBV28,.,.,14,CASNTGLRGAEAFF,TGTGCCAGCAACACCGGGTTAAGGGGCGCTGAAGCTTTCTTT
TRBJ2-7,TRBV7-2,.,.,13,CASSPRTDYEQYF,TGTGCCAGCAGCCCCAGGACAGACTACGAGCAGTACTTC
TRBJ2-6,TRBV28,few,.,15,CASSSGVSGANVLTF,TGTGCCAGCAGTTCAGGGGTCTCTGGGGCCAACGTCCTGACTTTC
TRBJ2-1,TRBV5-1,.,TRBD2,14,CASSLGLAANEQFF,TGCGCCAGCAGCTTGGGACTAGCGGCCAATGAGCAGTTCTTC
TRBJ1-5,TRBV28,.,.,14,CASRLFGGNQPQHF,TGTGCCAGCAGACTCTTTGGCGGCAATCAGCCCCAGCATTTT
TRBJ2-2,TRBV28,many,.,14,CASSFLPNTGELFF,TGTGCCAGCAGTTTTCTCCCGAACACCGGGGAGCTGTTTTTT
TRBJ2-5,TRBV2,.,.,12,CASSAQVETQYF,TGTGCCAGCAGTGCTCAGGTTGAGACCCAGTACTTC
TRBJ2-1,TRBV5-1,once,.,15,CASSLVSGPYNEQFF,TGCGCCAGCAGCTTGGTTAGCGGTCCCTACAATGAGCAGTTCTTC
TRBJ1-6,TRBV2,.,TRBD1,12,CASGTVRSPLHF,TGTGCCAGCGGGACAGTAAGATCACCCCTCCACTTT
TRBJ2-1,TRBV5-1,.,TRBD2,16,CASRSPVTSGDNEQFF,TGCGCCAGCAGATCCCCGGTGACTAGCGGGGACAATGAGCAGTTCTTC
TRBJ1-5,TRBV2,few,TRBD1,14,CASSPGQGYQPQHF,TGTGCCAGCAGTCCGGGACAGGGGTATCAGCCCCAGCATTTT
TRBJ2-1,TRBV5-4,.,.,14,CASSRPPVYNEQFF,TGTGCCAGCAGTCGTCCACCAGTATACAATGAGCAGTTCTTC
TRBJ2-2,TRBV7-9,.,TRBD1,15,CASSSTGIVAGELFF,TGTGCCAGCAGCTCGACAGGGATCGTGGCCGGGGAGCTGTTTTTT
TRBJ2-7,TRBV20-1,few,.,12,CSANQESYEQYF,TGCAGTGCTAACCAAGAGAGCTACGAGCAGTACTTC
TRBJ2-3,TRBV18,.,.,14,CASSPKVPADTQYF,TGTGCCAGCTCACCAAAGGTCCCCGCGGATACGCAGTATTTT
TRBJ2-5,TRBV7-7,few,TRBD2,15,CASSLDTGGQETQYF,TGTGCTAGCAGCTTAGACACGGGGGGACAAGAGACCCAGTACTTC
TRBJ2-5,TRBV24-1,.,.,13,CATSDPGQETQYF,TGTGCCACCAGTGATCCGGGACAAGAGACCCAGTACTTC
TRBJ1-5,TRBV5-5,.,TRBD1,18,CASSLEVLTGGDNQPQHF,TGTGCCAGCAGCTTGGAGGTTTTGACAGGGGGCGACAATCAGCCCCAGCATTTT
TRBJ2-1,TRBV24-1,.,TRBD2,14,CATSPGLPTNEQFF,TGTGCCACCAGCCCGGGACTACCGACGAATGAGCAGTTCTTC
TRBJ1-5,TRBV4-3,.,TRBD1,16,CASSQDVQGKGQPQHF,TGCGCCAGCAGCCAAGACGTACAGGGGAAGGGGCAGCCCCAGCATTTT
TRBJ2-3,TRBV7-2,few,.,13,CASSLVFRDTQYF,TGTGCCAGCAGCTTAGTGTTTCGGGATACGCAGTATTTT
TRBJ2-1,TRBV11-2,few,.,15,CASSLDSKLYNEQFF,TGTGCCAGCAGCTTAGATTCGAAACTATACAATGAGCAGTTCTTC
TRBJ2-5,TRBV29-1,.,.,13,CSVERTEQETQYF,TGCAGCGTTGAAAGGACAGAACAAGAGACCCAGTACTTC
TRBJ2-3,TRBV18,once,.,13,CASSPESTDTQYF,TGTGCCAGCTCACCAGAAAGCACAGATACGCAGTATTTT
TRBJ1-1,TRBV7-2,.,.,13,CASSLEARLEAFF,TGTGCCAGCAGCTTAGAGGCACGGCTTGAAGCTTTCTTT
TRBJ2-1,TRBV9,few,.,12,CASSPRENEQFF,TGTGCCAGCAGCCCTAGGGAAAATGAGCAGTTCTTC
TRBJ1-5,TRBV6-2/TRBV6-3,.,TRBD1,15,CASSYHGQGGYPQHF,TGTGCCAGCAGTTACCATGGACAGGGGGGGTATCCCCAGCATTTT
TRBJ1-1,TRBV15,.,.,15,CATSRDLGTYTEAFF,TGTGCCACCAGCAGAGATCTGGGCACCTACACTGAAGCTTTCTTT
TRBJ2-2,TRBV7-8,few,.,15,CASSLIGKNTGELFF,TGTGCCAGCAGCTTAATAGGGAAGAACACCGGGGAGCTGTTTTTT
TRBJ1-2,TRBV12-3/TRBV12-4,.,.,13,CASSLTLGNGYTF,TGTGCCAGCAGCCTGACGCTGGGGAATGGCTACACCTTC
TRBJ1-2,TRBV29-1,.,.,14,CSVELVGVGYGYTF,TGCAGCGTTGAACTGGTAGGGGTCGGCTATGGCTACACCTTC